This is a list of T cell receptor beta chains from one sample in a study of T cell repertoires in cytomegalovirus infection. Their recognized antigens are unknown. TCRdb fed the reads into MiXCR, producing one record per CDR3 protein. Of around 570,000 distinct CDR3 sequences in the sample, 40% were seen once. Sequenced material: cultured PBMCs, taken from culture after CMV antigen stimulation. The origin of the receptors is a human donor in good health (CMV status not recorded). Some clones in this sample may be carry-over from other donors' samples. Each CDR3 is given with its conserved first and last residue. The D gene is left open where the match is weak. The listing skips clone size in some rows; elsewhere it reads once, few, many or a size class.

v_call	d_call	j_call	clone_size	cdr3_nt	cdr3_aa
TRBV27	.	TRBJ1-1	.	TGTGCCAGCATTTCGGCCCTGAACACTGAAGCTTTCTTT	CASISALNTEAFF
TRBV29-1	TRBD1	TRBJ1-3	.	TGCAGCGTTCGACAGGGAATGGCTGGAAACACCATATATTTT	CSVRQGMAGNTIYF
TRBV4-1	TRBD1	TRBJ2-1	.	TGCGCCAGCAGCCACCTTTACAGGGGGCCCTACAATGAGCAGTTCTTC	CASSHLYRGPYNEQFF
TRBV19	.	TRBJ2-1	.	TGTGCCAGTAGTATCTTGTCTTCGAGGGTCTTC	CASSILSSRVF
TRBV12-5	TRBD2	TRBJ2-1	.	TGTGCTAGTGGTTTGTCCTCCGCGTCTCCGGGACTAGGGGTTTACAATGAGCAGTTCTTC	CASGLSSASPGLGVYNEQFF
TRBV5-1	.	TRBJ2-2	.	TGCGCCAGCAGCATATATCCGGGGAACACCGGGGAGCTGTTTTTT	CASSIYPGNTGELFF
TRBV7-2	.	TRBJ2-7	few	TGTGCCAGCAGCTTAGCCGGGAGTATTTTGGGTGGGCAGTACTTC	CASSLAGSILGGQYF
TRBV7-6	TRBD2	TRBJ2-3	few	TGTGCCAGCAGCCTTACTAGCGGGAGATGGGATACGCAGTATTTT	CASSLTSGRWDTQYF
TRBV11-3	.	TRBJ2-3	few	TGTGCCAGCAGCTTAGGGGGCGGTAACACAGATACGCAGTATTTT	CASSLGGGNTDTQYF
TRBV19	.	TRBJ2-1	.	TGTGCCAGTAGCCTCTACCGAGAAGGAAATGAGCAGTTCTTC	CASSLYREGNEQFF
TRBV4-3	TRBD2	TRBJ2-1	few	TGCGCCAGCAGCCCCCAAGCGGGAAATGAGCAGTTCTTC	CASSPQAGNEQFF
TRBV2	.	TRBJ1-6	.	TGTGCCAGCAGTGAAGTTGGAGTTAATTCACCCCTCCACTTT	CASSEVGVNSPLHF
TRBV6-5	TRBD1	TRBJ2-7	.	TGTGCCAGCAGTCCAGGGGGCTGGTACGAGCAGTACTTC	CASSPGGWYEQYF
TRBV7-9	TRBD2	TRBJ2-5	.	TGTGCCAGCAGCTGGGGACTAGCGGGAGCCTTTTTGCAAATTGTCTTC	CASSWGLAGAFLQIVF
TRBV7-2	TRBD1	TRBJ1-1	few	TGTGCCAGCAGCCCCAGGACAGGGAAAGCTTTCTTT	CASSPRTGKAFF